This is a list of T cell receptor beta chains from one sample in a study of blood T cell repertoires in COVID-19. Profiled with immunoSEQ multiplex PCR; TCRdb holds only in-frame clones, not every one. Found here are some 210,000 clones, 80% to 90% of them singletons; the top ten hold 2.9%. The sequenced sample consisted of peripheral blood. The receptor set was obtained from a man in his fifties with active or convalescent COVID-19. Both conserved end residues are part of each CDR3. The D gene is left open where the match is weak. Size is stated for part of the rows, as once, few or many counts, or as a class when the clone is expanded.

TRBJ1-1 | - | TRBD1 | TRBV9 | TGTGCCAGCAGCATGTACGACAGGGAGACTGAAGCTTTCTTT | CASSMYDRETEAFF
TRBJ1-2 | - | TRBD1 | TRBV19 | TGTGCCAGTAGTATTAAGAGGACAGGGGGCCGAGGCTACACCTTC | CASSIKRTGGRGYTF
TRBJ2-3 | - | - | TRBV7-9 | TGTGCCAGCAGCCCCTCCGGGAGTGGCGCAGATACGCAGTATTTT | CASSPSGSGADTQYF
TRBJ1-3 | - | TRBD1 | TRBV18 | TGTGCCAGCTCAGGACAGGGAATATCTGGAAACACCATATATTTT | CASSGQGISGNTIYF
TRBJ2-1 | few | - | TRBV7-6 | TGTGCCAGCAGCTTTGTAACCGGGTCAACGGGATACAATGAGCAGTTCTTC | CASSFVTGSTGYNEQFF
TRBJ1-1 | - | TRBD1 | TRBV7-9 | TGTGCCAGCAGCCCGCGACAGGGAACGAACACTGAAGCTTTCTTT | CASSPRQGTNTEAFF
TRBJ1-1 | - | - | TRBV30 | TGTGCCTGGAGTTCTCAGGGGAACACTGAAGCTTTCTTT | CAWSSQGNTEAFF
TRBJ1-5 | - | - | TRBV28 | TGTGCCAGCAGCCTATCAAGTCAGCCCCAGCATTTT | CASSLSSQPQHF
TRBJ2-7 | - | TRBD2 | TRBV7-2 | TGTGCCAGCAGCCGGGAGGCTAGCGGGTTGGGGGAGCAGTACTTC | CASSREASGLGEQYF
TRBJ1-6 | once | TRBD1 | TRBV11-2 | TGTGCCAGCAGCCCCCCTCGACAGGGCCAGCATTCACCCCTCCACTTT | CASSPPRQGQHSPLHF